These T cell receptor beta chains were read from a single sample in a study of shared clonotypes between healthy human individuals. Only in-frame clones appear in the TCRdb table, and some are missing; sequencing was by immunoSEQ multiplex PCR. In the table there are some 2,100,000 clones, approximately 94% of which are singletons. Source material: naive CD4+ T cells sorted from blood. The receptor source for this set is a man aged 18 to 35 in good health. CDR3s include the opening cysteine and the closing phenylalanine or tryptophan. A D gene is named only where the DNA matches it firmly. Clone size is shown for a subset of rows, as once, few, many or a class of expanded clone.

V gene	clone size	D gene	J gene	CDR3 DNA	CDR3 protein
TRBV5-5	NA	TRBD1	TRBJ2-7	TGTGCCAGCAGCCCCGGGACAGAAAGGATCTACGAGCAGTACTTC	CASSPGTERIYEQYF
TRBV28	NA	TRBD1	TRBJ1-5	TGTGCCAGCATGAGCATAGGGACAGGCAATCAGCCCCAGCATTTT	CASMSIGTGNQPQHF
TRBV30	NA	NA	TRBJ1-5	TGTGCCTGGAGTGGGCAGATCGCTCAGCCCCAGCATTTT	CAWSGQIAQPQHF
TRBV5-4	NA	TRBD1	TRBJ1-2	TGTGCCAGCAGCTTGGGGGGACAGGGGGCTGGAGGCTACACCTTC	CASSLGGQGAGGYTF
TRBV6-5	NA	TRBD1	TRBJ1-3	TGTGCCAGCAGTTACGGGGCAGGGGGCCCTGGAAACACCATATATTTT	CASSYGAGGPGNTIYF
TRBV7-2	few	NA	TRBJ2-7	TGTGCCAGCAGCTTCTTTCGAGACGAGCAGTACTTC	CASSFFRDEQYF
TRBV2	once	NA	TRBJ1-3	TGTGCCAGCAGTCGCTTAGGGGACTGGGGTTCTGGAAACACCATATATTTT	CASSRLGDWGSGNTIYF
TRBV9	NA	TRBD2	TRBJ2-2	TGTGCCAGCAGCCAAAGACCCGGGACTAGCTTCTCTAACACCGGGGAGCTGTTTTTT	CASSQRPGTSFSNTGELFF
TRBV6-1	NA	TRBD2	TRBJ2-5	TGTGCCAGCAGTGCGGGGACTAGCGGGATCGTGGAGACCCAGTACTTC	CASSAGTSGIVETQYF
TRBV30	once	NA	TRBJ1-4	TGTGCCTGGAGAAGGGAGGCAACTAATGAAAAACTGTTTTTT	CAWRREATNEKLFF
TRBV18	NA	TRBD2	TRBJ2-7	TGTGCCAGCTCTCGGACTAGCGGGCTCTCCGAGCAGTACTTC	CASSRTSGLSEQYF
TRBV19	NA	NA	TRBJ1-5	TGTGCCAGTAAGGACTTAAACCTTAGCAATCAGCCCCAGCATTTT	CASKDLNLSNQPQHF
TRBV10-3	NA	NA	TRBJ2-6	TGTGCCATCAGTGAGTCACGGAGACCTGGGGCCAACGTCCTGACTTTC	CAISESRRPGANVLTF
TRBV28	NA	TRBD2	TRBJ2-3	TGTGCCACCGGGGGGGCTAGCACAGATACGCAGTATTTT	CATGGASTDTQYF
TRBV2	NA	TRBD1	TRBJ2-7	TGTGCCAGCAGACAGACAGGGGACGAGCAGTACTTC	CASRQTGDEQYF
TRBV7-2	NA	TRBD2	TRBJ2-2	TGTGCCAGCAGCATTAGCGGGAGGGACGAGAACACCGGGGAGCTGTTTTTT	CASSISGRDENTGELFF
TRBV6-1	NA	NA	TRBJ1-2	TGTGCCAGCAGTCCTACAGAAAACTATGGCTACACCTTC	CASSPTENYGYTF
TRBV4-2	NA	TRBD2	TRBJ2-2	TGTGCCAGCAGCCAAGAGACTAGCGGGGGGGCTTTCAGCGGGGAGCTGTTTTTT	CASSQETSGGAFSGELFF
TRBV28	NA	TRBD1	TRBJ2-7	TGTGCCAGCAGTTCGCCGGGACAGGGGTCCTACGAGCAGTACTTC	CASSSPGQGSYEQYF
TRBV30	NA	NA	TRBJ1-1	TGTGCCTGGAAATTTTGGGAGAACACTGAAGCTTTCTTT	CAWKFWENTEAFF
TRBV18	NA	NA	TRBJ1-3	TGTGCCAGCCTTGGGGAGTTCGGAAACACCATATATTTT	CASLGEFGNTIYF
TRBV29-1	NA	NA	TRBJ1-2	TGCAGCGTTGTATACTGGACAGCTCCTAACTATGGCTACACCTTC	CSVVYWTAPNYGYTF
TRBV11-2	NA	TRBD1	TRBJ2-7	TGTGCCAGCAGCTTAGTACAGGGGGACTCCTACGAGCAGTACTTC	CASSLVQGDSYEQYF
TRBV10-3	once	NA	TRBJ2-7	TGTGCCATCAGTGAGTCAGGCCGGCCGCACGAGCAGTACTTC	CAISESGRPHEQYF
TRBV19	NA	TRBD2	TRBJ2-7	TGTGCCAGTAGCCGGACTAGCGCCAACTACGAGCAGTACTTC	CASSRTSANYEQYF
TRBV2	NA	TRBD1	TRBJ2-3	TGTGCCAGCAGTGATCCAGGGGGCAACACAGATACGCAGTATTTT	CASSDPGGNTDTQYF
TRBV5-6	NA	NA	TRBJ2-5	TGTGCCAGCAGCTTGATTAGAAGCGGAGGTTTGATGCGAGAGACCCAGTACTTC	CASSLIRSGGLMRETQYF
TRBV30	NA	NA	TRBJ2-1	TGTGCCTGGAGTGTAGCCGGGACTCAGTTCTTC	CAWSVAGTQFF